This T cell receptor (beta chain) was found in a study of beta chain features in type 1 diabetes. Reverse transcribing all isolated RNA meant expressed TCRB transcripts were sequenced. Data came from immunoSEQ multiplex PCR; TCRdb stores just in-frame clones and leaves some out. The sample shows 250,000 or so clones, less than 35% of them seen only once. CDR3 length equals 18 residues. Trimming removed 0 bases at V and 0 bases at J, with 14 bases between. CDR1 is LGHNA, CDR2 YNFKEQ, per germline. This receptor was obtained from a man aged 25-40 years in good health. The chain couples TRBV4-2 to TRBJ2-2; TRBD1 might be the D (5 bases). The sequencing sample was made of central memory CD4+ T cells from blood. The CDR3 spells CASSQDPAGLTNTGELFF. The CDR3 coding sequence is TGTGCCAGCAGCCAAGACCCGGCAGGGTTAACGAACACCGGGGAGCTGTTTTTT.